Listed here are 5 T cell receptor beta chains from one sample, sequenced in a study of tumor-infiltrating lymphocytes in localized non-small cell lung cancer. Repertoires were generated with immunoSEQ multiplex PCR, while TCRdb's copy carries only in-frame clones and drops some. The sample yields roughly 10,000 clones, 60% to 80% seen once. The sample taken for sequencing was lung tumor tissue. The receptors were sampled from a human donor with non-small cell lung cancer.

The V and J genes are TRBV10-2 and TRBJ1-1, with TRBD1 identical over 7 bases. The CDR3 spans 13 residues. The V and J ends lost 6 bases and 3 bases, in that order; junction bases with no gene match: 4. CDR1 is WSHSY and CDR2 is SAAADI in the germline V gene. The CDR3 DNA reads TGCGCCAGCAGGGACAGGTTTTACACTGAAGCTTTCTTT. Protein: CASRDRFYTEAFF.

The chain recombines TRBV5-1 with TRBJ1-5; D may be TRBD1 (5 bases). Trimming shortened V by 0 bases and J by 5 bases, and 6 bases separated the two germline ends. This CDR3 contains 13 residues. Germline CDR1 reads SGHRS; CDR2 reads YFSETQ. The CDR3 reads CASSLAGDQPQHF. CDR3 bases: TGCGCCAGCAGCTTGGCGGGGGATCAGCCCCAGCATTTT.

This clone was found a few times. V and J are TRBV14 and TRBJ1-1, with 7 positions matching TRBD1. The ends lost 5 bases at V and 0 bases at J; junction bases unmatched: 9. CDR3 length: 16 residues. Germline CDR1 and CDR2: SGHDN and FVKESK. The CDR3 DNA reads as TGTGCCAGCAGCTACTACAGGGGAGTCATGAACACTGAAGCTTTCTTT. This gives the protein CASSYYRGVMNTEAFF.

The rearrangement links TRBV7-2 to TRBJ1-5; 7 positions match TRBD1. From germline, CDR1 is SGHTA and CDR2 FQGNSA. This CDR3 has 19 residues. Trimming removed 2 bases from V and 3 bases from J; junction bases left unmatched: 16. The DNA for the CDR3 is TGTGCCAGCAGCTTACTCCGGCAGGGGGATCCATTCACCAATCAGCCCCAGCATTTT. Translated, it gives CASSLLRQGDPFTNQPQHF.

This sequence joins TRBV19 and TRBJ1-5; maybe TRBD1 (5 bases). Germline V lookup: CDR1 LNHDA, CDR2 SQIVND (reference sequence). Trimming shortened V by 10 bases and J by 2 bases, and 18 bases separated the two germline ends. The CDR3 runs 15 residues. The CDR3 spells CATQERGAGNQPQHF. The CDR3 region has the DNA TGTGCCACTCAGGAGCGGGGCGCGGGCAATCAGCCCCAGCATTTT.